Listed here are 15 T cell receptor beta chains from one sample, sequenced in a study of T cell responses to AZD1222 COVID-19 vaccine. Here immunoSEQ multiplex PCR was the method, and the copy in TCRdb shows in-frame clones only, minus some. The data contain about 120,000 clones, around 84% of them singletons. This specimen consisted of peripheral blood, obtained on day 0 of AZD1222 vaccination. These receptors were taken from an adult in good health.

The chain employs TRBV7-9 and TRBJ2-1; 7 nucleotides line up with TRBD2. J was trimmed by 9 bases and V by 5 bases; bases with no gene match: 13. CDR3 length: 15 amino acids. Germline loops: CDR1 SEHNR, CDR2 FQNEAQ (reference sequence). Here the CDR3 DNA reads TGTGCCAGCAGCCCTGGACCAGGAGGGGAGGGTGAGCAGTTCTTC. Translation gives CASSPGPGGEGEQFF.

The chain links TRBV5-6 to TRBJ1-6; D is ambiguous. V was trimmed by 3 bases and J by 11 bases, leaving 15 bases between them. This CDR3 spans 14 amino acids. Germline values: CDR1 SGHDT, CDR2 YYEEEE. The CDR3, as DNA: TGTGCCAGCAGCTCCCCGGGGAGCATCCCACCCCTCCACTTT. Translation: CASSSPGSIPPLHF.

This clone was recorded once. This chain links TRBV18 with TRBJ2-5; D gene ambiguous. CDR3 length equals 11 residues. CDR1 is KGHSH and CDR2 is LQKENI in the germline V gene. The germline V and J ends were trimmed by 5 bases and 2 bases, with 3 bases remaining between them. CDR3 coding DNA: TGTGCCAGCTCAACTCAAGAGACCCAGTACTTC. It specifies CASSTQETQYF.

The chain has TRBV19 and TRBJ1-5, with TRBD1 identical over 9 bases. CDR1 and CDR2 (germline): LNHDA, SQIVND (reference sequence). The CDR3 extends over 16 amino acids. With V trimmed by 6 bases and J by 2 bases, 8 bases remained unmatched. CDR3 residues: CASRDTGGKGNQPQHF. The CDR3 DNA reads as TGTGCCAGTAGGGACACAGGGGGCAAGGGCAATCAGCCCCAGCATTTT.

The chain recombines TRBV28 with TRBJ1-2, with unresolved D. Looked up from germline, CDR1 is MDHEN and CDR2 is SYDVKM. V was shortened by 6 bases and J by 6 bases, with 17 bases between the two germline ends. This CDR3 is built from 14 residues. The chain's CDR3 is CASSPVVRRDGYTF. The CDR3 DNA sequence: TGTGCCAGCAGCCCCGTTGTCAGGAGGGATGGCTACACCTTC.

This rearrangement joins TRBV19 to TRBJ2-6; D not certain. CDR1 LNHDA and CDR2 SQIVND come from the germline V gene (reference sequence). V was pared by 5 bases and J by 1 base, with 9 bases between. The CDR3 is 15 amino acids. The CDR3 reads CASSSTASGANVLTF. CDR3 bases: TGTGCCAGTAGTTCGACGGCTTCTGGGGCCAACGTCCTGACTTTC.

The V and J genes are TRBV10-3 and TRBJ1-1; D is possibly TRBD1 (5 bases). The CDR3 is made up of 15 amino acids. CDR1 ENHRY and CDR2 SYGVKD come from the germline V gene. Trimming shortened V by 6 bases and J by 2 bases, and 16 bases separated the two germline ends. CDR3 residues: CAISPPGQGNTEAFF. CDR3 in DNA: TGTGCCATCAGCCCCCCGGGGCAGGGCAACACTGAAGCTTTCTTT.

The J gene is TRBJ2-7, the V gene TRBV15; a possible D gene is TRBD2 (7 bases). The V end lost 10 bases, the J end lost 0 bases, and 13 bases lay between the germline ends. Germline V gene sequence: CDR1 LNHNV, CDR2 YYDKDF (reference sequence). The CDR3 is 13 amino acids. As DNA, the CDR3 is TGTGCCAGTGGGAGGGACATCTCCTACGAGCAGTACTTC. Its protein is CASGRDISYEQYF.

This chain links TRBV7-2 with TRBJ2-3; D call uncertain. The CDR3 spans 13 residues. V gave up 5 bases and J gave up 5 bases, with 11 bases separating them. Germline V gene data show CDR1 as SGHTA and CDR2 as FQGNSA. CDR3 amino acids: CASSPQYRDTQYF. The CDR3 DNA follows: TGTGCCAGCAGCCCTCAATACAGAGATACGCAGTATTTT.

The CDR3 nucleotides are TGTGCCAGCCACACGGGGCTAGCGAAGAACAATGAGCAGTTCTTC. Translated, it gives CASHTGLAKNNEQFF. The gene calls are TRBV28 and TRBJ2-1, with D possibly matching TRBD2 (6 bases). This CDR3 is 15 amino acids long. Germline-derived CDR1 and CDR2 are MDHEN and SYDVKM. V was clipped by 8 bases and J by 5 bases, with 19 bases between them.

The genes are TRBV28 and TRBJ1-1; tentatively, D is TRBD1 (5 bases). V was trimmed by 3 bases and J by 5 bases, leaving 13 bases between them. This CDR3 is built from 14 residues. Looked up from germline, CDR1 is MDHEN and CDR2 is SYDVKM. The CDR3, as DNA: TGTGCCAGCAGTTTCGGAGGGGCGGTGACTGAAGCTTTCTTT. Its protein product is CASSFGGAVTEAFF. The whole variable domain, remainder taken from reference TRBV28 and TRBJ1-1, is DVKVTQSSRYLVKRTGEKVFLECVQDMDHENMFWYRQDPGLGLRLIYFSYDVKMKEKGDIPEGYSVSREKKERFSLILESASTNQTSMYLCASSFGGAVTEAFFGQGTRLTVV.

The chain recombines TRBV6-2 or TRBV6-3 with TRBJ1-5; D is unclear. CDR1 MNHEY and CDR2 SVGEGT come from the germline V gene. The CDR3 runs to 16 residues. Trimming removed 2 bases at V and 4 bases at J, with 15 bases between. The CDR3, as DNA: TGTGCCAGCAGTTACCGACCCACCGGAGCAAATCAGCCCCAGCATTTT. Translation: CASSYRPTGANQPQHF.

The chain has TRBV4-1 and TRBJ1-3; TRBD1 matches at 10 bases. J lost 4 bases, V lost 0 bases, and 15 bases had no gene match. The CDR3 covers 20 residues. CDR1 MGHRA and CDR2 YSYEKL come from the germline V gene. Written as DNA, the CDR3 is TGCGCCAGCAGCCAAGATGCCCCTACCCCGGGACAGGGGCGCGGAAACACCATATATTTT. This codes for CASSQDAPTPGQGRGNTIYF.

This chain joins TRBV4-3 and TRBJ1-1; possible D gene TRBD1, 5 bases. Germline values: CDR1 LGHNA, CDR2 YSLEER. Trimming left V 0 bases short and J 4 bases short, with 12 bases between. CDR3 length: 15 amino acids. Here the CDR3 DNA reads TGCGCCAGCAGCCAAGATGGGGACTCGGGCACTGAAGCTTTCTTT. Amino acids: CASSQDGDSGTEAFF.

This chain uses TRBV4-3 with TRBJ1-4; D not resolved. Trimming stripped 8 bases from V and 0 bases from J, with 10 bases between. The V gene's germline CDR1 is LGHNA and CDR2 YSLEER. The CDR3 runs 14 residues. As DNA, the CDR3 is TGCGCCAGCGCAAGGGCGGCAACTAATGAAAAACTGTTTTTT. It specifies CASARAATNEKLFF.